These 27 T cell receptor beta chains originate from one sample sequenced in a study of T cells in tumors after PD-1 blockade. Sequencing was performed with immunoSEQ multiplex PCR; in TCRdb, only in-frame clones are kept and a portion is missing. The table shows just under 65,000 clones, with around 74% occurring only once. The sequencing here drew on PBMCs, taken after anti-PD-1 treatment. These receptors came from a human donor with basal cell carcinoma.

This sequence joins TRBV3-1 (or the pseudogene TRBV3-2) and TRBJ1-4, with TRBD1 as a possible D gene (5 bases). The V end was cut by 4 bases, the J end by 8 bases, with 26 bases between. The CDR3 sequence is 18 residues long. Looked up from germline, CDR1 is LGHDT and CDR2 is YNNKEL (reference sequence). The CDR3 protein is CASSPLIQGGFLREKLFF. The CDR3 DNA reads TGTGCCAGCAGCCCTCTGATCCAGGGTGGTTTCCTTCGAGAAAAACTGTTTTTT.

The chain uses TRBV4-1 and TRBJ2-3; 9 nucleotides agree with TRBD2. The V and J ends lost 4 bases and 2 bases, in that order; junction bases with no gene match: 7. Germline CDR1 MGHRA, CDR2 YSYEKL. The CDR3 extends over 16 amino acids. The CDR3 loop is CASSPFSGGFTDTQYF. The CDR3 DNA reads TGCGCCAGCAGCCCTTTTAGCGGGGGCTTCACAGATACGCAGTATTTT.

The chain is built from TRBV12-5 and TRBJ1-1, with 9 nucleotides matching TRBD1. With 6 bases clipped from V and 7 bases from J, the junction kept 9 bases outside the gene matches. Looked up from germline, CDR1 is LGHNT and CDR2 is FRNRAP. This CDR3 is 14 amino acids long. CDR3 sequence (DNA): TGTGCTAGTGGCCCACCGGGACAGGGCTTTGAAGCTTTCTTT. This sequence encodes CASGPPGQGFEAFF. Filled out from reference TRBV12-5 and TRBJ1-1, the complete variable domain reads DARVTQTPRHKVTEMGQEVTMRCQPILGHNTVFWYRQTMMQGLELLAYFRNRAPLDDSGMPKDRFSAEMPDATLATLKIQPSEPRDSAVYFCASGPPGQGFEAFFGQGTRLTVV.

The chain combines TRBV5-4 with TRBJ2-3; 7 bases agree with TRBD1. The V gene's germline CDR1 is SGHNT and CDR2 YYREEE (reference sequence). J lost 2 bases, V lost 3 bases, and 6 bases had no gene match. The CDR3 is 15 amino acids. CDR3 region: CASSWTGVYTDTQYF. The CDR3 DNA reads TGTGCCAGCAGCTGGACAGGTGTGTACACAGATACGCAGTATTTT.

In its sample, this clone was seen a few times. This chain joins TRBV5-5 and TRBJ2-1; TRBD1 matches 9 bases. CDR1 and CDR2 from the germline V gene are SGHKS and YYEKEE (reference sequence). With V trimmed by 5 bases and J by 4 bases, 7 bases remained unmatched. CDR3 size: 15 residues. This chain's CDR3 is CASRAGTGTYNEQFF. CDR3 nucleotide sequence: TGTGCCAGCAGAGCCGGGACAGGGACTTACAATGAGCAGTTCTTC.

The chain links TRBV12-5 to TRBJ2-3, with TRBD2 as a possible D gene (6 bases). Between the trimmed V and J ends, which lost 5 bases and 1 base, there was a span of 10 bases. The germline V gene has CDR1 LGHNT and CDR2 FRNRAP. The CDR3 loop spans 14 amino acids. Here the CDR3 reads CASGTGTGTDTQYF. CDR3 in DNA: TGTGCTAGTGGTACGGGGACTGGCACAGATACGCAGTATTTT.

This chain connects TRBV29-1 to TRBJ2-6; unclear D gene. CDR3 length: 13 amino acids. V gave up 7 bases and J gave up 1 base, with 8 bases separating them. Per germline, CDR1 SQVTM and CDR2 ANQGSEA. Here the CDR3 reads CSAYGSGANVLTF. CDR3 sequence (DNA): TGCAGCGCGTACGGATCTGGGGCCAACGTCCTGACTTTC.

V gene TRBV21-1 combines with J gene TRBJ2-3; the table's D call TRBD1 went unverified against the DNA. TRBV21-1 is a pseudogene locus. This CDR3 region has 16 residues. The CDR3 reads CASRRADSPATDTQYF. The CDR3 bases are TGTGCCAGCAGACGAGCTGACAGTCCAGCCACAGATACGCAGTATTTT.

The V and J genes are TRBV19 and TRBJ1-2; D gene unclear. Germline V gene lookup returns CDR1 LNHDA and CDR2 SQIVND (reference sequence). Trimming stripped 6 bases from V and 8 bases from J, with 22 bases between. This CDR3 is 15 amino acids long. For the CDR3, the DNA is TGTGCCAGTAGACAACATAGTTCTCCCCTCTACGGCTACACCTTC. This encodes CASRQHSSPLYGYTF.

This chain joins TRBV3-1 (or the pseudogene TRBV3-2) and TRBJ1-1; tentatively, D is TRBD1 (6 bases). The germline V gene encodes CDR1 LGHDT and CDR2 YNNKEL (reference sequence). V was trimmed by 4 bases and J by 6 bases, leaving 12 bases between them. The CDR3 has 13 amino acids. The DNA for the CDR3 is TGTGCCAGCAGCCTTGCTAAGGGGGCTGAAGCTTTCTTT. Its translation: CASSLAKGAEAFF.

The chain is built from TRBV7-8 and TRBJ1-1; 7 nucleotides agree with TRBD1. There are 14 residues in the CDR3. Per the germline V gene, CDR1 is SGHVS and CDR2 is FQNEAQ. Trimming took 3 bases from V and 7 from J; bases not matched to a gene: 8. CDR3 DNA: TGTGCCAGCAGCTTCCGACAGGGCCCCATTGAAGCTTTCTTT. Protein sequence: CASSFRQGPIEAFF.

J is TRBJ1-5 and V is TRBV2; D possibly corresponds to TRBD1 (6 bases). Germline values: CDR1 SNHLY, CDR2 FYNNEI. V lost 8 bases to trimming and J lost 0 bases, with 8 bases between them. The CDR3 is 13 amino acids. CDR3 DNA sequence: TGTGCCAGCCACAGGGCTAGCAATCAGCCCCAGCATTTT. It codes for CASHRASNQPQHF.

The CDR3 sequence is CASSTGQGRTGNTIYF. The CDR3 nucleotides are TGTGCCAGCAGCACCGGACAGGGGCGTACTGGAAACACCATATATTTT. The chain recombines TRBV5-4 with TRBJ1-3; 9 nucleotides align to TRBD1. The CDR3 spans 16 residues. Germline trimming cut 4 bases from V and 2 bases from J; bases unmatched to any gene: 7. CDR1 and CDR2 (germline): SGHNT, YYREEE (reference sequence).

The rearrangement links TRBV5-4 to TRBJ2-5; D may be TRBD1 (5 bases). The V and J ends lost 1 base and 2 bases respectively, with 15 bases between them. The CDR3 length is 16 residues. Germline V gene sequence: CDR1 SGHNT, CDR2 YYREEE (reference sequence). DNA for the CDR3: TGTGCCAGCAGCTTGAAGGACATAGCTCATCAAGAGACCCAGTACTTC. Its protein product is CASSLKDIAHQETQYF.

The CDR3 region has the DNA TGTGCCATCCGGGGGACCGGGACGGGGAACACCGGGGAGCTGTTTTTT. Encoded protein: CAIRGTGTGNTGELFF. The V call is TRBV10-3, the J call TRBJ2-2; weak D call: TRBD2 (6 bases). V lost 8 bases to trimming and J lost 1 base, with 17 bases between them. Per the germline V gene, CDR1 is ENHRY and CDR2 is SYGVKD. There are 16 residues in the CDR3.

CDR3 bases: TGTGCCAGCAGTGAAGGGTTTGGCTACACCTTC. This sequence encodes CASSEGFGYTF. This chain links TRBV6-4 with TRBJ1-2, with no clear D. CDR1 MRHNA and CDR2 SNTAGT come from the germline V gene. V lost 3 bases, J lost 7 bases, and 6 bases lay in between. The CDR3 contains 11 residues.

Details on this clone: Other DNA sequences in the same sample also yield this CDR3. The chain has TRBV3-1 (or the pseudogene TRBV3-2) and TRBJ2-5; 10 nucleotides line up with TRBD2. The CDR3 sequence is 16 residues long. Germline V CDR1 and CDR2: LGHDT, YNNKEL (reference sequence). The V and J ends lost 2 bases and 6 bases, in that order; junction bases with no gene match: 9. The CDR3 sequence: CASSQSSAGGGQTQYF. Here the CDR3 DNA reads TGTGCCAGCAGCCAATCATCAGCGGGGGGGGGACAGACCCAGTACTTC.

This chain links TRBV19 with TRBJ2-4, with 7 bases lining up with TRBD1. Germline trimming cut 9 bases from V and 3 bases from J; bases unmatched to any gene: 8. The CDR3 sequence is 14 residues long. Germline V lookup: CDR1 LNHDA, CDR2 SQIVND (reference sequence). Here the CDR3 reads CASSATGNKNIQYF. In DNA, the CDR3 is TGTGCCAGCTCGGCGACAGGGAACAAAAACATTCAGTACTTC.

J is TRBJ1-5 and V is TRBV28; no definite D call. V lost 1 base to trimming and J lost 7 bases, with 5 bases between them. The germline gives CDR1 MDHEN, CDR2 SYDVKM. This CDR3 is 12 amino acids long. CDR3 amino acids: CASSLSGQPQHF. The CDR3, as DNA: TGTGCCAGCAGTTTATCGGGGCAGCCCCAGCATTTT.

The chain joins TRBV6-5 to TRBJ1-3, with D uncertain. V lost 4 bases and J 0 bases, leaving 4 bases between the germline ends. Germline V lookup: CDR1 MNHEY, CDR2 SVGAGI. This CDR3 is 13 amino acids long. DNA for the CDR3: TGTGCCAGCAGTTCAAACTCTGGAAACACCATATATTTT. This gives the protein CASSSNSGNTIYF.

The chain is built from TRBV6-5 and TRBJ2-7, with TRBD1 matching over 9 bases. CDR3 length: 14 amino acids. The germline V gene encodes CDR1 MNHEY and CDR2 SVGAGI. V shed 5 bases and J 3 bases; nucleotides not matched to a gene: 5. CDR3 protein: CASSPGQGLYEQYF. CDR3 sequence (DNA): TGTGCCAGCAGTCCGGGACAGGGACTCTACGAGCAGTACTTC.

In DNA form, the CDR3 reads TGTGCCAGCTCACCAGACAGCCCTGGAAACACCATATATTTT. It codes for CASSPDSPGNTIYF. This rearrangement joins TRBV18 to TRBJ1-3, with D maybe TRBD1 (5 bases). Trimming removed 2 bases from V and 2 bases from J, with 7 bases in between. The CDR3 consists of 14 residues. Germline V gene lookup returns CDR1 KGHSH and CDR2 LQKENI.

This rearrangement joins TRBV5-1 to TRBJ1-1; possible D gene TRBD1, 5 bases. The CDR3 spans 15 residues. Per the germline V gene, CDR1 is SGHRS and CDR2 is YFSETQ. Trimming left V 0 bases short and J 1 base short, with 10 bases between. Here the CDR3 reads CASSLGGTGNTEAFF. The CDR3 region has the DNA TGCGCCAGCAGCTTGGGGGGGACGGGGAACACTGAAGCTTTCTTT.

The genes are TRBV2 and TRBJ1-5, with D uncertain. This CDR3 has 15 residues. Germline assignment: CDR1 SNHLY and CDR2 FYNNEI. The germline V and J ends were trimmed by 4 bases and 0 bases, with 10 bases remaining between them. CDR3 in amino acids: CASSGGYTSNQPQHF. CDR3 in DNA: TGTGCCAGCAGTGGCGGATACACTAGCAATCAGCCCCAGCATTTT.

The V and J genes are TRBV19 and TRBJ1-5, with D unresolved. Trimming removed 2 bases from V and 3 bases from J, with 8 bases in between. Germline values: CDR1 LNHDA, CDR2 SQIVND (reference sequence). The CDR3 length is 14 residues. For the CDR3, the DNA is TGTGCCAGTAGTATATCCACACCCAATCAGCCCCAGCATTTT. Amino acid sequence: CASSISTPNQPQHF.

This clone appeared a few times. CDR3 nucleotides: TGCGCCAGCTCCAACAGGGCGTACGAGCAGTACTTC. As protein: CASSNRAYEQYF. V is TRBV10-2 and J is TRBJ2-7, with D perhaps matching TRBD1 (6 bases). The CDR3 is 12 residues long. CDR1 is WSHSY and CDR2 is SAAADI in the germline V gene. Between the trimmed V and J ends, which lost 8 bases and 4 bases, there was a span of 12 bases.

V and J are TRBV5-4 and TRBJ2-1; possible D gene TRBD1, 7 bases. The length of the CDR3 is 13 residues. V was cut by 1 base and J by 7 bases, with 9 bases left in between. Germline CDR1 is SGHNT and CDR2 is YYREEE (reference sequence). This CDR3 reads CASSLSGGNEQFF. The CDR3 DNA follows: TGTGCCAGCAGCTTGTCAGGGGGGAATGAGCAGTTCTTC.